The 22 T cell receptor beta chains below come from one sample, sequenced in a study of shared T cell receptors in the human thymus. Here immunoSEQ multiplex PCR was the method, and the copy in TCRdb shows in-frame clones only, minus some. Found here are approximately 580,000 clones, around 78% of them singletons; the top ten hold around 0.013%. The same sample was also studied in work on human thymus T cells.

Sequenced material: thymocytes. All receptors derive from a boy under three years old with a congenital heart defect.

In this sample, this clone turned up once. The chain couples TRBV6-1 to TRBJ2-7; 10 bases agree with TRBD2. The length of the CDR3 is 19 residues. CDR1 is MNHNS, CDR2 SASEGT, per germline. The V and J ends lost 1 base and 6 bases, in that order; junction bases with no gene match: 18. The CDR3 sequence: CASSEETEKRSSGRCEQYF. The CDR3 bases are TGTGCCAGCAGTGAAGAGACGGAGAAGAGGAGTAGCGGGAGGTGCGAGCAGTACTTC.

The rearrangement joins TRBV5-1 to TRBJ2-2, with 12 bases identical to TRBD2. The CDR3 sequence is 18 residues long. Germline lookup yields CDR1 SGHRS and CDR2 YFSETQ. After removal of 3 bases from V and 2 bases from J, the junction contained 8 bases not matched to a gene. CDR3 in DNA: TGCGCCAGCAGCTCGACGAGACTAGCGGGAGCCAACACCGGGGAGCTGTTTTTT. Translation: CASSSTRLAGANTGELFF.

The CDR3 DNA reads as TGTGCCAGCAGACGCGGACACCCCACAGATACGCAGTATTTT. Its translation: CASRRGHPTDTQYF. V is TRBV6-5 and J is TRBJ2-3, with D possibly being TRBD1 (5 bases). Germline V gene lookup returns CDR1 MNHEY and CDR2 SVGAGI. This CDR3 spans 14 amino acids. Trimming cost V 6 bases and J 2 bases, with 12 bases left between them.

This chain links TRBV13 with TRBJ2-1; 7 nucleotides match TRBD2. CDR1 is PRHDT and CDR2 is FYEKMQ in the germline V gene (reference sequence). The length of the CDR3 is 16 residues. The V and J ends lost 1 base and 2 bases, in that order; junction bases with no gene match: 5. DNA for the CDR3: TGTGCCAGCAGCTTAGAGCTAGCGGAGGCCTACAATGAGCAGTTCTTC. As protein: CASSLELAEAYNEQFF.

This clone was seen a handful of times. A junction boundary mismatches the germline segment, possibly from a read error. The chain's CDR3 is CASSIAGGESYEQYF. CDR3 DNA: TGTGCCAGCAGCATAGCGGGAGGCGAGTCCTACGAGCAGTACTTC. The chain employs TRBV7-2 and TRBJ2-7, with TRBD2 matching over 10 bases. CDR3 length: 15 residues. The V gene's germline CDR1 is SGHTA and CDR2 FQGNSA.

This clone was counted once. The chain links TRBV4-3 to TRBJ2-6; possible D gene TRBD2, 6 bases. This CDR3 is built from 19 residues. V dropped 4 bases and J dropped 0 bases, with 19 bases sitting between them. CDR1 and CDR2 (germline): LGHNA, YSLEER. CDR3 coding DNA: TGCGCCAGCAGCCCCGAGGCCGCTAGCGCAGACTCTGGGGCCAACGTCCTGACTTTC. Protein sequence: CASSPEAASADSGANVLTF.

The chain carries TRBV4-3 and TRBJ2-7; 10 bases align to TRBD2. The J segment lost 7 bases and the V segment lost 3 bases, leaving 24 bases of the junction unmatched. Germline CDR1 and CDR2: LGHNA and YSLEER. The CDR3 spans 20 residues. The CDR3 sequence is CASSHYTNGTSVPAPREQYF. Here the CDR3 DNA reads TGCGCCAGCAGCCACTATACCAACGGGACTAGCGTTCCTGCTCCGCGGGAGCAGTACTTC.

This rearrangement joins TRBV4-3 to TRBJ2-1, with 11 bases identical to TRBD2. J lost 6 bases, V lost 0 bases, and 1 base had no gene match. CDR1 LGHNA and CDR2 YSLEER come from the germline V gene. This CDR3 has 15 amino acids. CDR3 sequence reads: CASSQDSGRGNEQFF. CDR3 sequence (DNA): TGCGCCAGCAGCCAAGATAGCGGGAGGGGCAATGAGCAGTTCTTC.

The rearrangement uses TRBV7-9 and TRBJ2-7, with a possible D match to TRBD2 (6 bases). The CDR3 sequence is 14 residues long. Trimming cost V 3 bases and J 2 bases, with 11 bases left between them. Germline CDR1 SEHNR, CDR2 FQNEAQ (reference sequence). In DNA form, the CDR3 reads TGTGCCAGCAGCTTGGCTGGGGGGACCTACGAGCAGTACTTC. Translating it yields CASSLAGGTYEQYF.

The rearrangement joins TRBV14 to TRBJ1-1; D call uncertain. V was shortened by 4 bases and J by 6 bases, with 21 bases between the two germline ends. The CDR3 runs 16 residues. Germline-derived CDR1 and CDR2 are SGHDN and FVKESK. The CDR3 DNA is TGTGCCAGCAGCCCCCTACAGCCCAACCATCCGGCTGAAGCTTTCTTT. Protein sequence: CASSPLQPNHPAEAFF.

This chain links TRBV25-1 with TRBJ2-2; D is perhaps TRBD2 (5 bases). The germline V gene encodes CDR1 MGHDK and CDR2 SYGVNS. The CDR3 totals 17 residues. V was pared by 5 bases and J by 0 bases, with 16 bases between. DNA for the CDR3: TGTGCCAGCAGTCAACATCGGGGAACTTCGAACACCGGGGAGCTGTTTTTT. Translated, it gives CASSQHRGTSNTGELFF.

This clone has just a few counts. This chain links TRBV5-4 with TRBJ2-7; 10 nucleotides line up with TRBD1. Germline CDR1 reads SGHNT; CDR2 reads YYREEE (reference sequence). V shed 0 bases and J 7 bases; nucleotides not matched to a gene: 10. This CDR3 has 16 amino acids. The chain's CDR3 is CASSLADRGLKREQYF. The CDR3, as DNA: TGTGCCAGCAGCTTGGCTGACAGGGGGCTTAAGCGGGAGCAGTACTTC.

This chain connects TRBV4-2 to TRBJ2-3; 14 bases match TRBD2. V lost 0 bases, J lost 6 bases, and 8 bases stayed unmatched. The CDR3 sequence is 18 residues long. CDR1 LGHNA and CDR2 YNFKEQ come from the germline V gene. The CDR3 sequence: CASSQEGLAGEPRDTQYF. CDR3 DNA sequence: TGTGCCAGCAGCCAAGAGGGACTAGCGGGGGAGCCCCGTGATACGCAGTATTTT.

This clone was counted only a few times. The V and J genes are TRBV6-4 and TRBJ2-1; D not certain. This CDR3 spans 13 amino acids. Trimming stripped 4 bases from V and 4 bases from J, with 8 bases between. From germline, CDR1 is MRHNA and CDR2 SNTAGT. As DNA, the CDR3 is TGTGCCAGCAGTGTCCCCGGGTACAATGAGCAGTTCTTC. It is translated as CASSVPGYNEQFF.

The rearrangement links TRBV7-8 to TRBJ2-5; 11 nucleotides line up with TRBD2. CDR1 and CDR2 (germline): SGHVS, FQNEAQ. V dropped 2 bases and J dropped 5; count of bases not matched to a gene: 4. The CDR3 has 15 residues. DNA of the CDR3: TGTGCCAGCAGCTTACTAGCGGGAGGTAGTGAGACCCAGTACTTC. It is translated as CASSLLAGGSETQYF.

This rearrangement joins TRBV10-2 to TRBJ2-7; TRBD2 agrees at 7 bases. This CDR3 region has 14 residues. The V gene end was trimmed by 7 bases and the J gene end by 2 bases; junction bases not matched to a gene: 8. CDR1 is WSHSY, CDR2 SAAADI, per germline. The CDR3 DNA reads TGCGCCAGCAACGGTGCGGCGGGGGCCTACGAGCAGTACTTC. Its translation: CASNGAAGAYEQYF.

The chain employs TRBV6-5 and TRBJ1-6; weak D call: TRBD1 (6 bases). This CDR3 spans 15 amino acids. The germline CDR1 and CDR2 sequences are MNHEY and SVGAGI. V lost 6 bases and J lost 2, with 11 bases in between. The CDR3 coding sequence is TGTGCCAGCAGAATAGGACAGACCTATAATTCACCCCTCCACTTT. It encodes CASRIGQTYNSPLHF.

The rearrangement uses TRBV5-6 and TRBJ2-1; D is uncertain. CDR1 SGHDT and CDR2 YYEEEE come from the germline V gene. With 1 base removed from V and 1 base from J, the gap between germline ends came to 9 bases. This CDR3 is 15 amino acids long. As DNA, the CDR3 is TGTGCCAGCAGCTTGAACCTACCTTCCTACAATGAGCAGTTCTTC. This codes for CASSLNLPSYNEQFF.

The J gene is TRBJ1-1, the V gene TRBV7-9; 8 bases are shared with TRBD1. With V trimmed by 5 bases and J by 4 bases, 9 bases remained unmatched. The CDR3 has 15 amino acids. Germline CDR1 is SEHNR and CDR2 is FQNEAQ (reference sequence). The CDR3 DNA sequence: TGTGCCAGCAGCCAGAAGGGTACAGGGGGCACTGAAGCTTTCTTT. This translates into CASSQKGTGGTEAFF.

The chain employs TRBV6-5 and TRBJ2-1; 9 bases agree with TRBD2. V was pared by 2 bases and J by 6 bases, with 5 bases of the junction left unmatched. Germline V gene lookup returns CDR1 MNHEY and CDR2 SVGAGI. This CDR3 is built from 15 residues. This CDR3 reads CASSYGGRGGNEQFF. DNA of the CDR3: TGTGCCAGCAGTTACGGCGGGAGGGGCGGCAATGAGCAGTTCTTC.

This chain's CDR3 is CASSLAGVGSYNEQFF. DNA of the CDR3: TGTGCCAGCAGTCTAGCGGGAGTAGGGTCCTACAATGAGCAGTTCTTC. V gene TRBV28 combines with J gene TRBJ2-1, with 10 bases that match TRBD2. This CDR3 has 16 amino acids. The ends lost 5 bases at V and 1 base at J; junction bases unmatched: 5. Germline-derived CDR1 and CDR2 are MDHEN and SYDVKM.

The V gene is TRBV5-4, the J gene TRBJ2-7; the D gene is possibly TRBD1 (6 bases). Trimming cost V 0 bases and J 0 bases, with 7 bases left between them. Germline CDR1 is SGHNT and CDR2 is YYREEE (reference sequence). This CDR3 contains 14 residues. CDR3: CASSLGQASYEQYF. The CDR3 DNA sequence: TGTGCCAGCAGCTTGGGACAGGCCTCCTACGAGCAGTACTTC.